This T cell receptor (beta chain) derives from a study of OX40 agonist ivuxolimab in advanced cancers. Looking at the study overall: An agonistic anti-OX40 (CD134) antibody, ivuxolimab, was used to treat the patients. Dose-escalation patients had hepatocellular carcinoma, melanoma, renal cell or head and neck cancer.

Study-wide points: Expanded clones were, on average, more numerous among CD8+ T cells than CD4+.

This table comes from immunoSEQ multiplex PCR, and its TCRdb copy is limited to in-frame clones, with some not included. The table records 94,000 or so clones, approximately 80% of them present only once. As for this clone: Its antigen is not known.

CDR1 and CDR2 (germline): SGHAT, FQDESV (reference sequence). The CDR3 extends over 12 amino acids. V was pared by 3 bases and J by 10 bases, with 7 bases between. This TCR was recovered from an adult with an advanced solid tumor such as melanoma, head and neck, liver or kidney cancer. The sequencing here drew on CD4+ or CD8+ T cells sorted from blood, taken in a trial of the OX40 agonist ivuxolimab. The J gene is TRBJ1-6, the V gene TRBV11-1; no firm D call. CDR3 sequence: CASSFVGSPLHF. The CDR3 nucleotides read TGTGCCAGCAGCTTCGTAGGCTCACCCCTCCACTTT.